This T cell receptor beta chain was profiled in a study of T-cell memory formation after mild COVID-19. V lost 2 bases to trimming and J lost 0 bases; unmatched junction nucleotides: 8. The CDR3 has 17 amino acids. Germline V lookup: CDR1 SGHVS, CDR2 FNYEAQ. Many counts were recorded for this clonotype. What it binds is not known. General study points: Some clones that responded turned up in pre-infection memory, which suggests that cross-reactive memory joined in. Mostly located in CM and EM were contracting CD4+ clones, with contracting CD8+ clones located in EMRA. Whereas later expanders leaned CD4+, clones contracting day 15 to 85 showed a balanced CD4/CD8 makeup.

Constant-segment primers were used for 5'RACE, and the resulting TCR alpha and TCR beta cDNA libraries carried sample barcodes and UMIs. MiXCR, applied by TCRdb to the 5' RACE reads, yields one record per CDR3 protein. The sample shows 100,000 to 150,000 distinct CDR3 sequences, approximately 15% of them seen only once. The sequencing input was PBMCs or a T cell subset sorted from them (not recorded which). V is TRBV7-6 and J is TRBJ2-3; 7 bases are shared with TRBD1. The clonotype originates from a man between 18 and 35 years old who had mild COVID-19 (a few samples of this study predate the infection). Cell type and time point are not known. CDR3 in DNA: TGTGCCAGCAGCTTACTACAGGGGACGCCTAGCACAGATACGCAGTATTTT. Amino acid sequence: CASSLLQGTPSTDTQYF.